This TCR beta chain stems from a study of T cells expressing NK-cell markers. Background on the study: One of the eight sequenced donors was seronegative, whereas the other seven were HCMV-seropositive.

The TCR beta cDNA came from 5'RACE template switching with UMIs. Reanalyzing the 5' RACE reads, TCRdb keeps one entry per CDR3 protein, without DNA. The table lists 150,000 or so distinct CDR3 sequences. Findings and limits, study-wide: What remained unclear was the HCMV specificity of expanded NKG2C+ T cell clones.

Note on this clonotype: No antigen is known for it.

The source of this sequence is a woman between 50 and 59 years old in good health. Sequencing input: blood T cells: a sorted CD56 or NKG2C T cell subset, CD4+ or CD8+ T cells, or bulk PBMC T cells (not recorded which).

The CDR3 reads CSVESGSTDTQYF. The chain has TRBV29-1 and TRBJ2-3. The length of the CDR3 is 13 residues. Germline values: CDR1 SQVTM, CDR2 ANQGSEA.